The clone carrying this T cell receptor (beta chain) was recorded many times. Its target is not known. The CDR3 sequence is 12 residues long. CDR1 is MNHEY, CDR2 SVGAGI, per germline. V lost 6 bases, J lost 5 bases, and 10 bases lay in between. Unique molecular identifiers were added to individual cDNA molecules. One entry per CDR3 protein, called by TCRdb with MiXCR from the 5' RACE reads. The sample has 95,000 to 100,000 distinct CDR3 sequences; 11% are singletons. The data were taken from a study of early T cells in non-severe SARS-CoV-2 infection. Overall study context: Unsorted whole-blood RNA was sequenced in bulk, leaving chains unpaired.

Study-wide points: Matching against VDJdb likely underestimated virus-specific expansions, favoring anti-spike CD8.

Sequencing input: whole blood. The TCR comes from an adult who was a healthcare worker with PCR-confirmed SARS-CoV-2 infection or an uninfected control (not recorded which). The chain employs TRBV6-5 and TRBJ1-1; no definite D call. DNA of the CDR3: TGTGCCAGCAGCCGTATGGGGACTGAAGCTTTCTTT. Amino acid sequence: CASSRMGTEAFF.